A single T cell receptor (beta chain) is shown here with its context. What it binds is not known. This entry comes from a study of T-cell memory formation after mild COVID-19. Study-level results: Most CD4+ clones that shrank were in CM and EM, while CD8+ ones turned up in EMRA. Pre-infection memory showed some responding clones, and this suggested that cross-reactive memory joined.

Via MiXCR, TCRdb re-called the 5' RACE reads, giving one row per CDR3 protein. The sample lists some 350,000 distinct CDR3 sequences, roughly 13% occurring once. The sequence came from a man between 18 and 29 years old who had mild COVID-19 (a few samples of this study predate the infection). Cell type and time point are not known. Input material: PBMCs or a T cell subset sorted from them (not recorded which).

CDR3 amino acids: CSAIVAGGNTDTQYF. The CDR3, as DNA: TGCAGTGCTATTGTGGCGGGGGGTAACACAGATACGCAGTATTTT. V is TRBV20-1 and J is TRBJ2-3; TRBD2 matches at 8 bases. The CDR3 is 15 amino acids. The trim removed 4 bases at V and 2 bases at J, leaving 8 bases unmatched. CDR1 and CDR2 (germline): DFQATT, SNEGSKA (reference sequence).